The source of this TCR beta chain is a study of identical twins. Study-level findings and limits: Within beta out-of-frame sequences, the excess sharing observed between twins was weaker. While abundant cord blood beta clonotypes carried fewer insertions, memory repertoires showed no such pattern.

In this sample, this clonotype turned up a few times. Its target is not known. With V trimmed by 5 bases and J by 1 base, 4 bases remained unmatched. The length of the CDR3 is 14 residues. A universal primer site arose from template switching, and cDNA bore unique molecular identifiers. MiXCR, applied by TCRdb to the 5' RACE reads, yields one record per CDR3 protein. This repertoire shows around 490,000 distinct CDR3 sequences, 13% to 15% found once; its top ten account for 0.44%. These data also featured in a second study, about yellow fever vaccine responses in identical twins.

Sample: CD4+ T cells sorted from blood. This chain connects TRBV12-3 or TRBV12-4 to TRBJ1-2; 7 bases align to TRBD1. The source is a young woman in good health. The CDR3 spells CASSPTGSNYGYTF. As DNA, the CDR3 is TGTGCCAGCAGTCCGACAGGGAGTAACTATGGCTACACCTTC.